One and the same sample provided the 19 T cell receptor beta chains below, sequenced in a study of graft-versus-host responses after intestinal transplantation. Assay used: immunoSEQ multiplex PCR; TCRdb lists only in-frame clones, some missing. The sample consists of over 45,000 clones, almost 95% of them appearing once. Their antigens are not known. The material sequenced was unstimulated CD4+ T cells sorted from spleen or lymph node cells, taken before transplant. All receptors derive from a human donor who was the organ donor for an intestinal transplant.

The chain couples TRBV9 to TRBJ2-5; D not certain. TRBJ2-7 explains the end of the DNA better; the J call may be wrong. This CDR3 contains 14 residues. Germline loops: CDR1 SGDLS, CDR2 YYNGEE. DNA for the CDR3: TGTGCCAGCAGCGTAGCTGGGGATTTCTACGAGCAGTACTTC. Protein sequence: CASSVAGDFYEQYF.

A few counts support this clone. The rearrangement joins TRBV4-3 to TRBJ1-3; 8 bases are shared with TRBD1. V was clipped by 4 bases and J by 8 bases; unmatched bases: 7. The V gene's germline CDR1 is LGHNA and CDR2 YSLEER. This CDR3 region has 14 residues. The chain's CDR3 is CASSPLDRGHTIYF. In nucleotides, the CDR3 is TGCGCCAGCAGCCCTCTCGACAGGGGACACACCATATATTTT.

V is TRBV6-6 and J is TRBJ1-5, with 7 bases that match TRBD1. Unmatched junction bases numbered 16, after V lost 11 bases and J lost 9 bases. The CDR3 is 14 amino acids. Germline V gene lookup returns CDR1 MNHNY and CDR2 SVGAGI (reference sequence). CDR3 bases: TGTGCCGGCGGGGACAGACCGCAAAAGGGGCCCCAGCATTTT. Translating gives CAGGDRPQKGPQHF.

The rearrangement links TRBV6-6 to TRBJ2-6; D may be TRBD1 or TRBD2 (6 bases each). Deletions cut 6 bases from V and 4 bases from J, with 16 bases between. The CDR3 is 16 amino acids. CDR1 is MNHNY and CDR2 is SVGAGI in the germline V gene (reference sequence). DNA for the CDR3: TGTGCCAGCAGCCCGGGGGCCCAGGCCGGGGCCAACGTCCTGACTTTC. This encodes CASSPGAQAGANVLTF.

This chain joins TRBV5-1 and TRBJ2-7; D remains ambiguous. The V and J ends lost 4 bases and 2 bases respectively, with 13 bases between them. The CDR3 length is 14 residues. Germline CDR1 reads SGHRS; CDR2 reads YFSETQ. The CDR3: CASSPLVIAYEQYF. DNA of the CDR3: TGCGCCAGCAGCCCCCTGGTGATTGCCTACGAGCAGTACTTC. Filled out from reference TRBV5-1 and TRBJ2-7, the complete variable domain reads KAGVTQTPRYLIKTRGQQVTLSCSPISGHRSVSWYQQTPGQGLQFLFEYFSETQRNKGNFPGRFSGRQFSNSRSEMNVSTLELGDSALYLCASSPLVIAYEQYFGPGTRLTVT.

The chain joins TRBV12-5 to TRBJ2-1; the match to TRBD1 covers 12 bases. The CDR3 has 16 residues. Germline CDR1 reads LGHNT; CDR2 reads FRNRAP. The J segment lost 8 bases and the V segment lost 0 bases, leaving 5 bases of the junction unmatched. CDR3 nucleotide sequence: TGTGCTAGTGGTTTGGTACTGGGACAGGGGGCCTATGAGCAGTTCTTC. Its protein product is CASGLVLGQGAYEQFF.

The chain employs TRBV18 and TRBJ2-7, with TRBD2 matching over 9 bases. Trimming took 2 bases from V and 6 from J; bases not matched to a gene: 5. The length of the CDR3 is 14 residues. Germline assignment: CDR1 KGHSH and CDR2 LQKENI. The DNA of the CDR3 is TGTGCCAGCTCACCAGGGACTAGCCCCCGCGAGCAGTACTTC. This encodes CASSPGTSPREQYF. Filled out from reference TRBV18 and TRBJ2-7, the complete variable domain reads NAGVMQNPRHLVRRRGQEARLRCSPMKGHSHVYWYRQLPEEGLKFMVYLQKENIIDESGMPKERFSAEFPKEGPSILRIQQVVRGDSAAYFCASSPGTSPREQYFGPGTRLTVT.

Remarks on this clone: The junction differs from germline at one of its ends, possibly a read error. The same CDR3 is also encoded by other DNA sequences in this sample. This rearrangement joins TRBV18 to TRBJ2-4; no firm D call. CDR3 length equals 16 residues. The germline CDR1 and CDR2 sequences are KGHSH and LQKENI. The CDR3 DNA is TGTGCCAGTTCACCAACCGGATTCCTAGCCAAAAACATTCAGTACTTC. Its protein product is CASSPTGFLAKNIQYF.

The chain recombines TRBV18 with TRBJ2-2, with D possibly being TRBD1 (5 bases). The CDR3 length is 16 residues. Per germline, CDR1 KGHSH and CDR2 LQKENI. V lost 4 bases, J lost 0 bases, and 12 bases lay in between. The CDR3: CASSLIGASNTGELFF. For the CDR3, the DNA is TGTGCCAGCTCACTTATAGGGGCTTCGAACACCGGGGAGCTGTTTTTT.

The V call is TRBV5-4, the J call TRBJ2-6, with TRBD2 matching over 7 bases. This CDR3 comprises 17 residues. The V gene's germline CDR1 is SGHNT and CDR2 YYREEE (reference sequence). With 5 bases clipped from V and 4 bases from J, the junction kept 12 bases outside the gene matches. The CDR3 bases are TGTGCCAGCAGTTCGCTTGGGCGGACTAGGGGGGCCAACGTCCTGACTTTC. Amino acids: CASSSLGRTRGANVLTF. The full variable domain, with the rest looked up from reference TRBV5-4 and TRBJ2-6, is ETGVTQSPTHLIKTRGQQVTLRCSSQSGHNTVSWYQQALGQGPQFIFQYYREEENGRGNFPPRFSGLQFPNYSSELNVNALELDDSALYLCASSSLGRTRGANVLTFGAGSRLTVL.

This rearrangement joins TRBV19 to TRBJ1-4; a possible D gene is TRBD1 (5 bases). V was trimmed by 1 base and J by 3 bases, leaving 6 bases between them. Germline lookup yields CDR1 LNHDA and CDR2 SQIVND (reference sequence). There are 14 residues in the CDR3. The CDR3 region is CASSIARANEKLFF. Written as DNA, the CDR3 is TGTGCCAGTAGTATAGCCAGGGCTAATGAAAAACTGTTTTTT.

The count of this clone is one. The chain uses TRBV11-2 and TRBJ1-2, with 9 nucleotides matching TRBD1. The CDR3 loop spans 16 amino acids. The germline V gene encodes CDR1 SGHAT and CDR2 FQNNGV. V was clipped by 5 bases and J by 5 bases; unmatched bases: 12. CDR3 loop: CASSPLYDRGVYGYTF. The CDR3 DNA reads TGTGCCAGCAGCCCTCTCTATGACAGGGGGGTTTATGGCTACACCTTC.

This chain links TRBV7-9 with TRBJ1-6; 11 bases agree with TRBD1. The CDR3 extends over 15 amino acids. The J segment lost 7 bases and the V segment lost 5 bases, leaving 4 bases of the junction unmatched. CDR1 SEHNR and CDR2 FQNEAQ come from the germline V gene (reference sequence). The CDR3 DNA is TGTGCCAGCAGCCCGGGACAGGGGGGGAATTCACCCCTCCACTTT. Protein sequence: CASSPGQGGNSPLHF. Supplemented by reference TRBV7-9 and TRBJ1-6, the full variable domain reads DTGVSQNPRHKITKRGQNVTFRCDPISEHNRLYWYRQTLGQGPEFLTYFQNEAQLEKSRLLSDRFSAERPKGSFSTLEIQRTEQGDSAMYLCASSPGQGGNSPLHFGNGTRLTVT.

The chain has TRBV6-5 and TRBJ1-2; D not certain. Deletions cut 10 bases from V and 4 bases from J, with 10 bases between. Germline V gene lookup returns CDR1 MNHEY and CDR2 SVGAGI. The CDR3 is 11 amino acids. Here the CDR3 DNA reads TGTGCCACCGCGCACGGCTATGGCTACACCTTC. Protein sequence: CATAHGYGYTF.

The count of this clone is one. The sample contains more than one DNA sequence encoding this CDR3. The J gene is TRBJ2-6, the V gene TRBV5-1; D uncertain. V shed 0 bases and J shed 0 bases, with 4 bases lying between them. CDR1 is SGHRS and CDR2 is YFSETQ in the germline V gene. The CDR3 runs to 15 residues. The CDR3 DNA follows: TGCGCCAGCAGCTTGGACAGCTCTGGGGCCAACGTCCTGACTTTC. Translation gives CASSLDSSGANVLTF.

This chain connects TRBV18 to TRBJ2-5, with no clear D. This CDR3 is built from 16 residues. Per the germline V gene, CDR1 is KGHSH and CDR2 is LQKENI. The germline V and J ends were trimmed by 1 base and 2 bases, with 14 bases remaining between them. The CDR3 spells CASSPLQGPTQETQYF. CDR3 DNA: TGTGCCAGCTCACCACTTCAAGGGCCGACGCAAGAGACCCAGTACTTC.

This CDR3 is CASSRTGQIQPQHF. In DNA form, the CDR3 reads TGTGCCAGCAGCCGGACAGGGCAAATTCAGCCCCAGCATTTT. The rearrangement uses TRBV6-9 and TRBJ1-5, with TRBD1 identical over 8 bases. CDR3 length: 14 residues. The J segment lost 6 bases and the V segment lost 6 bases, leaving 7 bases of the junction unmatched. Germline CDR1 is MNHGY and CDR2 is SVAAGI.

The rearrangement uses TRBV29-1 and TRBJ2-5, with a possible D match to TRBD1 (6 bases). CDR3 size: 15 residues. Trimming took 7 bases from V and 5 from J, leaving 23 bases between them. Germline V gives CDR1 SQVTM, CDR2 ANQGSEA. The CDR3 DNA is TGCAGCGCACTTAACAGGGTCCCAACATGGGAGACCCAGTACTTC. Its protein is CSALNRVPTWETQYF.

In its sample, this clone was seen once. The V and J genes are TRBV10-3 and TRBJ1-2, with TRBD1 matching 10 bases. The length of the CDR3 is 12 residues. The V gene end was trimmed by 8 bases and the J gene end by 7 bases; junction bases not matched to a gene: 4. Germline V lookup: CDR1 ENHRY, CDR2 SYGVKD. Written as DNA, the CDR3 is TGTGCCATCGCGGACAGGGGGGGTGGCTACACCTTC. Translation: CAIADRGGGYTF.